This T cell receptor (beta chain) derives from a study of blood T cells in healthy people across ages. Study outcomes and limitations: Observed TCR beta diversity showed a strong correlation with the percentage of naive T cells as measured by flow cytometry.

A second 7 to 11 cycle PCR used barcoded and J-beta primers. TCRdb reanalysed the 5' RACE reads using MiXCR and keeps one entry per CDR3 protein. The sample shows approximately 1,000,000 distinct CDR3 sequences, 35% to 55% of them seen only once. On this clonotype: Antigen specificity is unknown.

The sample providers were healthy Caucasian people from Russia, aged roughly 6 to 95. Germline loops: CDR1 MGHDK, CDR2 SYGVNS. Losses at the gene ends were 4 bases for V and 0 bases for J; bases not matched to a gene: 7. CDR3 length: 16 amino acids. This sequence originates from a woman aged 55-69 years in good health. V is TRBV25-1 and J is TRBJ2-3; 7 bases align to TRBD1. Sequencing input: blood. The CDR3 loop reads CASSGPGTASTDTQYF. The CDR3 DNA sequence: TGTGCCAGCAGTGGACCCGGGACAGCGAGCACAGATACGCAGTATTTT. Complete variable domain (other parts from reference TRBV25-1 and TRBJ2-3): EADIYQTPRYLVIGTGKKITLECSQTMGHDKMYWYQQDPGMELHLIHYSYGVNSTEKGDLSSESTVSRIRTEHFPLTLESARPSHTSQYLCASSGPGTASTDTQYFGPGTRLTVL.